The entry below describes one TCR beta chain. Its target is unknown. No infections or other immune events were documented during collection. CDR1 and CDR2 (germline): SQVTM, ANQGSEA. V was trimmed by 7 bases and J by 0 bases, leaving 13 bases between them. The CDR3 is 13 amino acids. The sample originates from a study of identifying expanded T cells in peripheral blood. Method: immunoSEQ multiplex PCR; TCRdb's copy keeps in-frame clones and lacks some. The profile shows about 100,000 clones, 88% of them singletons. General study points: Technical replicates showed roughly 1.2 changed clones; about 2 weeks roughly 16; four weeks 19. Clone count variance between roughly two-week samples rose with total template count.

This clonotype was obtained from a person aged 18 to 69 in good health. The specimen was blood. V usage is TRBV29-1 and J usage is TRBJ2-7; perhaps TRBD2 as D (5 bases). The CDR3 nucleotides read TGCAGCGCAGAGGGAGAGGGCTCCTACGAGCAGTACTTC. Translating gives CSAEGEGSYEQYF.